The 28 T cell receptor beta chains listed next were all sequenced from one sample in a study of a mutant IDH1 vaccine in newly diagnosed glioma. Time point defined: week 11, during vaccination. Vaccination used 300 ug of mutant IDH1 20-mer peptide per dose, with topical imiquimod. Their antigens remain unidentified. Clones were read by immunoSEQ multiplex PCR, and TCRdb kept only the in-frame ones, dropping some. Among tens of thousands of clones listed, 75% to 85% were seen once. The sample consisted of PBMCs, taken from a glioma patient whose treatment included an IDH1 peptide vaccine. These TCRs come from a middle-aged man with glioma.

The V gene is TRBV5-1, the J gene TRBJ2-2, with 8 bases that match TRBD1. Trimming removed 1 base from V and 6 bases from J; junction bases left unmatched: 2. Germline CDR1 reads SGHRS; CDR2 reads YFSETQ. CDR3 length equals 14 residues. CDR3 protein: CASSLLQGAGELFF. In DNA, the CDR3 is TGCGCCAGCAGCTTGTTACAGGGGGCCGGGGAGCTGTTTTTT. Using reference TRBV5-1 and TRBJ2-2 for the parts outside the CDR3, the full variable domain is KAGVTQTPRYLIKTRGQQVTLSCSPISGHRSVSWYQQTPGQGLQFLFEYFSETQRNKGNFPGRFSGRQFSNSRSEMNVSTLELGDSALYLCASSLLQGAGELFFGEGSRLTVL.

The chain carries TRBV7-9 and TRBJ2-7; tentatively, D is TRBD2 (7 bases). Germline V gene lookup returns CDR1 SEHNR and CDR2 FQNEAQ (reference sequence). Trimming cost V 4 bases and J 4 bases, with 14 bases left between them. CDR3 length: 14 amino acids. The CDR3 here is CASSSSEGGYEQYF. CDR3 nucleotide sequence: TGTGCCAGCAGCTCCAGCGAGGGGGGGTACGAGCAGTACTTC.

The chain uses TRBV7-8 and TRBJ2-6, with TRBD1 matching 7 bases. CDR1 is SGHVS, CDR2 FQNEAQ, per germline. V shed 5 bases, J shed 2 bases, and the junction held 3 bases outside the gene matches. CDR3 length equals 15 residues. CDR3 nucleotides: TGTGCCAGCAGCATCGGGACAGCTGGGGCCAACGTCCTGACTTTC. It encodes CASSIGTAGANVLTF.

J is TRBJ2-7 and V is TRBV27; 7 nucleotides match TRBD2. Trimming took 4 bases from V and 2 from J; bases not matched to a gene: 5. From germline, CDR1 is MNHEY and CDR2 SMNVEV (reference sequence). The CDR3 is 14 residues long. The CDR3 DNA is TGTGCCAGCAGTTCGGCTAGCGGAGCCTACGAGCAGTACTTC. This sequence encodes CASSSASGAYEQYF.

The rearrangement uses TRBV5-1 and TRBJ2-5; no firm D call. The CDR3 sequence is 11 residues long. Germline V gene lookup returns CDR1 SGHRS and CDR2 YFSETQ. Trimming pared 2 bases from V and 2 bases from J, leaving 1 base between. CDR3 protein: CASSLQETQYF. The CDR3 DNA sequence: TGCGCCAGCAGCTTACAAGAGACCCAGTACTTC.

The J gene is TRBJ2-1, the V gene TRBV5-1, with 8 nucleotides matching TRBD2. Germline trimming cut 7 bases from V and 10 bases from J; bases unmatched to any gene: 13. In germline, CDR1 is SGHRS, CDR2 YFSETQ. The CDR3 is 14 residues long. Here the CDR3 reads CASRESGSGREQFF. CDR3 in DNA: TGCGCCAGCCGAGAAAGCGGGAGTGGTAGAGAGCAGTTCTTC.

This clone was counted a few times. The chain employs TRBV28 and TRBJ1-2, with a possible D match to TRBD1 (5 bases). Germline loops: CDR1 MDHEN, CDR2 SYDVKM. The CDR3 loop spans 11 amino acids. Trimming pared 7 bases from V and 8 bases from J, leaving 11 bases between. DNA of the CDR3: TGTGCCAGCACCACCGAGGGGGGCTACACCTTC. Translating it yields CASTTEGGYTF.

The V and J genes are TRBV9 and TRBJ2-6, with D maybe TRBD1 (6 bases). The ends were cut back, 1 base at V and 4 bases at J, with 15 bases in the middle. The CDR3 has 17 amino acids. Looked up from germline, CDR1 is SGDLS and CDR2 is YYNGEE. The CDR3 loop is CASSVTGTLFGANVLTF. The CDR3 region has the DNA TGTGCCAGCAGCGTAACAGGGACGTTGTTCGGGGCCAACGTCCTGACTTTC.

With regard to this clone: In the same sample, other DNA sequences code for this CDR3. This chain uses TRBV27 with TRBJ2-6, with D hard to call. V lost 1 base and J 0 bases, leaving 4 bases between the germline ends. The CDR3 spans 15 residues. Germline V gene lookup returns CDR1 MNHEY and CDR2 SMNVEV (reference sequence). The CDR3 bases are TGTGCCAGCAGTTTATGGAGCTCTGGGGCCAACGTCCTGACTTTC. Translation: CASSLWSSGANVLTF. The full variable domain, rest sourced from reference TRBV27 and TRBJ2-6, is EAQVTQNPRYLITVTGKKLTVTCSQNMNHEYMSWYRQDPGLGLRQIYYSMNVEVTDKGDVPEGYKVSRKEKRNFPLILESPSPNQTSLYFCASSLWSSGANVLTFGAGSRLTVL.

This clone occurred a few times. The chain carries TRBV19 and TRBJ2-6; D not resolved. The V and J ends lost 6 bases and 2 bases respectively, with 5 bases between them. Germline values: CDR1 LNHDA, CDR2 SQIVND (reference sequence). CDR3 length: 13 residues. In DNA form, the CDR3 reads TGTGCCAGTAGCCACACTGGGGCCAACGTCCTGACTTTC. This translates into CASSHTGANVLTF. Supplemented by reference TRBV19 and TRBJ2-6, the full variable domain reads DGGITQSPKYLFRKEGQNVTLSCEQNLNHDAMYWYRQDPGQGLRLIYYSQIVNDFQKGDIAEGYSVSREKKESFPLTVTSAQKNPTAFYLCASSHTGANVLTFGAGSRLTVL.

V is TRBV19 and J is TRBJ2-7; TRBD1 matches 9 bases. CDR1 LNHDA and CDR2 SQIVND come from the germline V gene (reference sequence). V lost 5 bases to trimming and J lost 4 bases; unmatched junction nucleotides: 0. The CDR3 totals 12 residues. The CDR3 reads CASSGQGYEQYF. CDR3 sequence (DNA): TGTGCCAGTAGTGGACAGGGGTACGAGCAGTACTTC.

The V call is TRBV5-4, the J call TRBJ1-2; 10 bases line up with TRBD1. The CDR3 runs 15 residues. Trimming took 0 bases from V and 5 from J; bases not matched to a gene: 4. Germline loops: CDR1 SGHNT, CDR2 YYREEE (reference sequence). CDR3 residues: CASSLERDRGYGYTF. In DNA, the CDR3 is TGTGCCAGCAGCTTGGAGCGGGACAGGGGTTATGGCTACACCTTC.

The chain uses TRBV2 and TRBJ2-7; D is possibly TRBD1 (5 bases). CDR3 length equals 14 residues. Germline V gene sequence: CDR1 SNHLY, CDR2 FYNNEI. With 6 bases removed from V and 4 bases from J, the gap between germline ends came to 16 bases. For the CDR3, the DNA is TGTGCCAGCAGACTACAAGGGGTGAAATACGAGCAGTACTTC. Residues: CASRLQGVKYEQYF.

The J gene is TRBJ1-1, the V gene TRBV5-1, with 8 bases lining up with TRBD1. The CDR3 is made up of 17 amino acids. V gave up 4 bases and J gave up 0 bases; unmatched junction bases: 11. CDR1 and CDR2 (germline): SGHRS, YFSETQ. CDR3 nucleotide sequence: TGCGCCAGCAGCGCTCAACAGGGGGTGTATATGAACACTGAAGCTTTCTTT. Amino acid sequence: CASSAQQGVYMNTEAFF.

This clone has a handful of counts. The chain recombines TRBV25-1 with TRBJ2-5; 8 nucleotides match TRBD2. This CDR3 spans 14 amino acids. After removal of 8 bases from V and 8 bases from J, the junction contained 13 bases not matched to a gene. Germline V gives CDR1 MGHDK, CDR2 SYGVNS. Here the CDR3 DNA reads TGTGCCAGCCGTGCGGGGGGTCTAGCGTCTACCCAGTACTTC. Its translation: CASRAGGLASTQYF.

The sample holds a few counts of this clone. The CDR3 DNA follows: TGTGCCATCAGTGAGAGCGGGAGCTCTGGGGCCAACGTCCTGACTTTC. Translated: CAISESGSSGANVLTF. This chain uses TRBV10-3 with TRBJ2-6; 8 nucleotides align to TRBD2. Trimming at V came to 2 bases and at J to 0 bases, leaving 0 bases not matched to a gene. The CDR3 spans 16 residues. CDR1 is ENHRY, CDR2 SYGVKD, per germline.

The V call is TRBV30, the J call TRBJ2-5; 11 nucleotides agree with TRBD2. The end of the DNA aligns better with TRBJ2-7, so the J call may be wrong. The germline gives CDR1 GTSNPN, CDR2 SVGIG (reference sequence). This CDR3 has 13 residues. As DNA, the CDR3 is TGTGCCTGGAGCCTAGCGGGGGGTTACGAGCAGTACTTC. This sequence encodes CAWSLAGGYEQYF.

V and J are TRBV5-1 and TRBJ2-5; D is undetermined. V was cut by 0 bases and J by 7 bases, with 7 bases left in between. CDR1 and CDR2 from the germline V gene are SGHRS and YFSETQ. The CDR3 runs 12 residues. This chain's CDR3 is CASSLDGVTQYF. DNA of the CDR3: TGCGCCAGCAGCTTGGATGGTGTGACCCAGTACTTC.

The chain uses TRBV28 and TRBJ1-1, with unresolved D. V was pared by 10 bases and J by 2 bases, with 20 bases between. The CDR3 is made up of 15 amino acids. Germline CDR1 and CDR2: MDHEN and SYDVKM. The CDR3 region is CATVWTHRYNTEAFF. As DNA, the CDR3 is TGTGCCACCGTGTGGACCCATAGATACAACACTGAAGCTTTCTTT.

This clone was observed a handful of times. The gene calls are TRBV7-9 and TRBJ2-1; a weak D match, TRBD1 (5 bases). The CDR3 runs 14 residues. The V gene's germline CDR1 is SEHNR and CDR2 FQNEAQ (reference sequence). Trimming cost V 0 bases and J 11 bases, with 14 bases left between them. The CDR3 sequence: CASSLASPGAQQFF. The CDR3 nucleotides read TGTGCCAGCAGCTTAGCCTCGCCTGGGGCTCAGCAGTTCTTC.

V and J are TRBV7-2 and TRBJ2-1; perhaps TRBD1 as D (7 bases). Trimming shortened V by 2 bases and J by 4 bases, and 15 bases separated the two germline ends. The CDR3 runs to 16 residues. CDR1 SGHTA and CDR2 FQGNSA come from the germline V gene. The CDR3 bases are TGTGCCAGCAGCTTATGGCAGGGGGGACTTTACAATGAGCAGTTCTTC. Amino acids: CASSLWQGGLYNEQFF.

The J gene is TRBJ2-1, the V gene TRBV6-5; 7 bases match TRBD1. V trimming: 0 bases; J trimming: 9 bases; junction bases outside the gene matches: 8. From germline, CDR1 is MNHEY and CDR2 SVGAGI. The CDR3 runs to 15 residues. The CDR3 coding sequence is TGTGCCAGCAGTTACTCCGGACAGGCCGCCAGTGAGCAGTTCTTC. Residues: CASSYSGQAASEQFF.

J is TRBJ2-7 and V is TRBV5-1; D is undetermined. CDR1 is SGHRS, CDR2 YFSETQ, per germline. Between the trimmed V and J ends, which lost 4 bases and 2 bases, there was a span of 19 bases. The CDR3 loop spans 16 amino acids. The DNA of the CDR3 is TGCGCCAGCAGCCCCCGGAGTGAAACTTATGCCTACGAGCAGTACTTC. Amino acids: CASSPRSETYAYEQYF.

V gene TRBV14 combines with J gene TRBJ2-7, with D possibly TRBD2 on 5 matching bases. V gave up 5 bases and J gave up 0 bases, with 8 bases separating them. Per germline, CDR1 SGHDN and CDR2 FVKESK. This CDR3 region has 13 residues. CDR3 amino acids: CASSAGISYEQYF. The CDR3 nucleotides are TGTGCCAGCAGCGCCGGGATCTCCTACGAGCAGTACTTC.

This sequence joins TRBV4-1 and TRBJ1-1; 7 bases align to TRBD1. The CDR3 runs to 15 residues. Trimming cost V 5 bases and J 1 base; bases outside gene matches: 7. Germline CDR1 is MGHRA and CDR2 is YSYEKL. The CDR3 nucleotides read TGCGCCAGCAGCTTTCGACAGGGCAAGAACACTGAAGCTTTCTTT. Its protein product is CASSFRQGKNTEAFF.

V is TRBV2 and J is TRBJ1-1, with 9 positions matching TRBD1. V trimming: 2 bases; J trimming: 0 bases; junction bases outside the gene matches: 10. The CDR3 has 18 amino acids. The V gene's germline CDR1 is SNHLY and CDR2 FYNNEI. The CDR3 coding sequence is TGTGCCAGCAGTGAAATATACAGGGGGCTCGGAGTGAACACTGAAGCTTTCTTT. Its protein product is CASSEIYRGLGVNTEAFF.

The chain joins TRBV7-8 to TRBJ2-5; D uncertain. This CDR3 comprises 14 residues. The germline V gene has CDR1 SGHVS and CDR2 FQNEAQ. Trimming took off 5 bases at V and 1 base at J, with 11 bases between the two ends. The CDR3 loop is CASSTRRTQETQYF. Here the CDR3 DNA reads TGTGCCAGCAGCACCCGACGGACCCAAGAGACCCAGTACTTC.

V gene TRBV29-1 combines with J gene TRBJ2-7; weak D call: TRBD2 (6 bases). CDR3 length: 13 residues. The V and J ends lost 2 bases and 3 bases respectively, with 11 bases between them. In germline, CDR1 is SQVTM, CDR2 ANQGSEA. The CDR3 is CSVEWMGGYEQYF. In DNA form, the CDR3 reads TGCAGCGTTGAATGGATGGGAGGCTACGAGCAGTACTTC.